Following are 23 T cell receptor beta chains from one sample sequenced in a study of regulatory T cells in long-lasting Graves disease. To make TCR beta libraries, researchers used iRepertoire HTBI primers and Arm-PCR of CDR3 regions. One entry per CDR3 protein, called by TCRdb with MiXCR from the multiplex PCR reads. The repertoire holds about 400,000 distinct CDR3 sequences, with around 21% as singletons. Time point described: persistent/refractory GD, antithyroid drugs over 5 years with positive TRAb. Isolated PBMC RNA provided the starting material for the TCR library. The material sequenced was peripheral blood mononuclear cells (PBMCs), taken when the disease was refractory, from a patient treated with antithyroid drugs. Receptors originate from a female donor with Graves disease.

Ten or more counts support this clonotype. The rearrangement joins TRBV11-2 to TRBJ1-5; the D is unclear. The germline gives CDR1 SGHAT, CDR2 FQNNGV. V was trimmed by 1 base and J by 4 bases, leaving 5 bases between them. This CDR3 has 13 amino acids. The CDR3: CASSLATNQPQHF. The CDR3 DNA sequence: TGTGCCAGCAGCTTAGCAACTAATCAGCCCCAGCATTTT.

This clonotype was seen repeatedly, ten times or more. The genes are TRBV5-1 and TRBJ2-7, with 7 bases identical to TRBD1. Trimming took 0 bases from V and 0 from J; bases not matched to a gene: 3. CDR3 size: 15 residues. Per the germline V gene, CDR1 is SGHRS and CDR2 is YFSETQ. CDR3 amino acids: CASSLAWDSSYEQYF. Written as DNA, the CDR3 is TGCGCCAGCAGCTTGGCCTGGGACAGCTCCTACGAGCAGTACTTC.

The chain carries TRBV2 and TRBJ2-5, with TRBD1 identical over 10 bases. This CDR3 comprises 15 residues. Trimming removed 7 bases from V and 4 bases from J; junction bases left unmatched: 9. From germline, CDR1 is SNHLY and CDR2 FYNNEI. The CDR3 loop reads CASNRETGGIETQYF. The CDR3 bases are TGTGCCAGCAACCGCGAGACAGGGGGCATAGAGACCCAGTACTTC.

The genes are TRBV19 and TRBJ2-5; perhaps D is TRBD1 or TRBD2 (5 bases each). This CDR3 comprises 13 residues. Germline V CDR1 and CDR2: LNHDA, SQIVND (reference sequence). Trimming pared 10 bases from V and 0 bases from J, leaving 12 bases between. CDR3 coding DNA: TGTGCCACCTCCAGGGAGAACCAAGAGACCCAGTACTTC. Residues: CATSRENQETQYF.

A few counts support this clonotype. The chain combines TRBV27 with TRBJ2-1; 7 bases agree with TRBD1. The ends lost 6 bases at V and 2 bases at J; junction bases unmatched: 4. Germline-derived CDR1 and CDR2 are MNHEY and SMNVEV (reference sequence). This CDR3 is built from 14 residues. In nucleotides, the CDR3 is TGTGCCAGCAGCCGGGACAGTACCTACAATGAGCAGTTCTTC. The encoded protein is CASSRDSTYNEQFF.

There are many counts of this clonotype. The chain carries TRBV27 and TRBJ2-7; D is uncertain. CDR1 and CDR2 from the germline V gene are MNHEY and SMNVEV (reference sequence). The CDR3 is 14 residues long. V lost 3 bases and J 3 bases, leaving 12 bases between the germline ends. The CDR3 here is CASSFRQTNYEQYF. The DNA of the CDR3 is TGTGCCAGCAGTTTCCGACAAACAAACTACGAGCAGTACTTC.

Only a few counts were recorded for this clonotype. One base away lies a much larger clone, so this may be a sequencing read error. The chain uses TRBV7-9 and TRBJ1-5; 7 bases are a match to TRBD1. This CDR3 has 14 residues. The germline CDR1 and CDR2 sequences are SEHNR and FQNEAQ (reference sequence). CDR3 nucleotides: TGTACCAGCAGCTCGGGACAGCAAAATCAGCCCCAGCATTTT. This encodes CTSSSGQQNQPQHF.

This clonotype came up many times. V is TRBV18 and J is TRBJ2-7, with 9 positions matching TRBD2. Per the germline V gene, CDR1 is KGHSH and CDR2 is LQKENI. The trim removed 3 bases at V and 4 bases at J, leaving 4 bases unmatched. The CDR3 contains 14 residues. The CDR3 protein is CASSPGGLAYEQYF. The CDR3 DNA reads as TGTGCCAGCTCACCCGGGGGACTAGCTTACGAGCAGTACTTC.

A few counts support this clonotype. This chain links TRBV19 with TRBJ1-1; possible D gene TRBD1, 5 bases. CDR1 is LNHDA, CDR2 SQIVND, per germline (reference sequence). The CDR3 has 15 residues. V shed 6 bases and J shed 1 base, with 15 bases lying between them. As DNA, the CDR3 is TGTGCCAGTAGGGGGGGAGGAAGGGCGAACACTGAAGCTTTCTTT. It specifies CASRGGGRANTEAFF.

The V call is TRBV19, the J call TRBJ2-2; D ambiguous. Germline CDR1 is LNHDA and CDR2 is SQIVND (reference sequence). The CDR3 loop spans 12 amino acids. V was clipped by 5 bases and J by 6 bases, with 7 bases between them. The CDR3 is CASSYPAGELFF. CDR3 nucleotide sequence: TGTGCCAGTAGTTATCCGGCCGGGGAGCTGTTTTTT.

This clonotype was recorded at least ten times. The genes are TRBV27 and TRBJ1-1, with 9 bases matching TRBD1. The CDR3 has 14 residues. The germline V gene encodes CDR1 MNHEY and CDR2 SMNVEV (reference sequence). V shed 9 bases, J shed 0 bases, and the junction held 5 bases outside the gene matches. CDR3 sequence (DNA): TGTGCCAGTGAACAGGGGGCTCTGAACACTGAAGCTTTCTTT. Protein product: CASEQGALNTEAFF.

There are many counts of this clonotype. The rearrangement links TRBV28 to TRBJ2-7, with 9 bases aligning to TRBD1. The CDR3 is 14 residues long. Germline values: CDR1 MDHEN, CDR2 SYDVKM. V lost 4 bases and J lost 4; bases outside the gene matches: 5. The CDR3 is CASSYRDREYEQYF. The CDR3 DNA reads TGTGCCAGCAGTTACCGGGACAGGGAGTACGAGCAGTACTTC.

Turning to this clonotype: A much larger clone is a single base away; this may be a read error. This chain connects TRBV5-5 to TRBJ2-7, with 8 bases fitting TRBD1. Looked up from germline, CDR1 is SGHKS and CDR2 is YYEKEE (reference sequence). The CDR3 contains 15 residues. The CDR3: CASSLGAGGGDERYF. In DNA form, the CDR3 reads TGTGCCAGCAGCTTGGGGGCAGGGGGCGGCGACGAGCGGTACTTC.

The rearrangement uses TRBV5-8 and TRBJ2-5; D gene uncertain. The CDR3 covers 8 residues. V was cut by 7 bases and J by 14 bases, with 9 bases left in between. Germline loops: CDR1 SGHTS, CDR2 YDEGEE. The CDR3 loop is CASAAGYF. CDR3 nucleotides: TGTGCCAGCGCTGCAGGTTACTTC.

The chain carries TRBV30 and TRBJ1-6; 9 nucleotides match TRBD1. This CDR3 is 14 amino acids long. Losses at the gene ends were 1 base for V and 6 bases for J; bases not matched to a gene: 1. CDR1 and CDR2 (germline): GTSNPN, SVGIG (reference sequence). The CDR3: CAWSGGQGNSPLHF. The DNA for the CDR3 is TGTGCCTGGAGTGGGGGACAGGGTAATTCACCCCTCCACTTT.

In its sample, this clonotype was seen a few times. The CDR3 DNA is TGTGCCAGCAGCCAAGATCAAGACAGACTCGGGGAGCTGTTTTTT. Translating it yields CASSQDQDRLGELFF. V is TRBV3-1 and J is TRBJ2-2, with D perhaps TRBD1 (5 bases). Trimming removed 0 bases at V and 7 bases at J, with 12 bases between. The length of the CDR3 is 15 residues. Germline loops: CDR1 LGHDT, CDR2 YNNKEL (reference sequence).

In its sample, this clonotype was seen many times. The J gene is TRBJ1-4, the V gene TRBV6-5, with TRBD1 matching 7 bases. The germline CDR1 and CDR2 sequences are MNHEY and SVGAGI. Unmatched junction bases numbered 8, after V lost 4 bases and J lost 6 bases. The CDR3 covers 15 residues. CDR3 in amino acids: CASSLSTGKDEKLFF. The CDR3 DNA sequence: TGTGCCAGCAGTTTATCGACAGGGAAGGATGAAAAACTGTTTTTT.

This clonotype was seen only a few times. The V and J genes are TRBV6-2 or TRBV6-3 and TRBJ2-5; perhaps TRBD2 as D (5 bases). V was cut by 6 bases and J by 4 bases, with 15 bases left in between. This CDR3 has 14 residues. CDR1 and CDR2 (germline): MNHEY, SVGEGT. CDR3 in amino acids: CASSQESGSETQYF. DNA for the CDR3: TGTGCCAGCAGCCAGGAAAGCGGTTCAGAGACCCAGTACTTC.

This clonotype was counted only a few times. The V and J genes are TRBV6-2 or TRBV6-3 and TRBJ2-2; the D is unclear. V gave up 6 bases and J gave up 6 bases, with 14 bases separating them. Germline-derived CDR1 and CDR2 are MNHEY and SVGEGT. The CDR3 contains 14 residues. The CDR3 loop is CASRKPQRPGELFF. The CDR3 DNA sequence: TGTGCCAGCAGAAAACCCCAAAGGCCCGGGGAGCTGTTTTTT.

The chain uses TRBV5-1 and TRBJ2-7; 7 nucleotides agree with TRBD1. J was trimmed by 5 bases and V by 2 bases; bases with no gene match: 10. Germline V gene data show CDR1 as SGHRS and CDR2 as YFSETQ. The length of the CDR3 is 15 residues. The CDR3 sequence is CASSLYRGTANEQYF. The CDR3 DNA reads as TGCGCCAGCAGCTTATACAGGGGAACGGCGAACGAGCAGTACTTC.

The CDR3 loop reads CASSFGSADTQYF. CDR3 DNA: TGTGCCAGCAGCTTCGGGAGCGCAGATACGCAGTATTTT. This chain uses TRBV19 with TRBJ2-3, with a weak D call TRBD2 (6 bases). V lost 9 bases to trimming and J lost 4 bases, with 14 bases between them. The germline V gene encodes CDR1 LNHDA and CDR2 SQIVND (reference sequence). The CDR3 extends over 13 amino acids. The whole variable domain, remainder taken from reference TRBV19 and TRBJ2-3, is DGGITQSPKYLFRKEGQNVTLSCEQNLNHDAMYWYRQDPGQGLRLIYYSQIVNDFQKGDIAEGYSVSREKKESFPLTVTSAQKNPTAFYLCASSFGSADTQYFGPGTRLTVL.

This clonotype appeared many times. The J gene is TRBJ2-7, the V gene TRBV28, with 9 bases that match TRBD1. This CDR3 contains 13 residues. Germline CDR1 is MDHEN and CDR2 is SYDVKM. With 6 bases clipped from V and 3 bases from J, the junction kept 3 bases outside the gene matches. The CDR3 nucleotides read TGTGCCAGCAGGGGACAGGGAAACTACGAGCAGTACTTC. Its translation: CASRGQGNYEQYF.

The J gene is TRBJ2-2, the V gene TRBV6-5; TRBD1 agrees at 10 bases. Germline assignment: CDR1 MNHEY and CDR2 SVGAGI. This CDR3 spans 16 amino acids. With 0 bases clipped from V and 2 bases from J, the junction kept 0 bases outside the gene matches. The CDR3 here is CASSYSTGGNTGELFF. The CDR3 nucleotides read TGTGCCAGCAGTTACTCGACAGGGGGCAACACCGGGGAGCTGTTTTTT.